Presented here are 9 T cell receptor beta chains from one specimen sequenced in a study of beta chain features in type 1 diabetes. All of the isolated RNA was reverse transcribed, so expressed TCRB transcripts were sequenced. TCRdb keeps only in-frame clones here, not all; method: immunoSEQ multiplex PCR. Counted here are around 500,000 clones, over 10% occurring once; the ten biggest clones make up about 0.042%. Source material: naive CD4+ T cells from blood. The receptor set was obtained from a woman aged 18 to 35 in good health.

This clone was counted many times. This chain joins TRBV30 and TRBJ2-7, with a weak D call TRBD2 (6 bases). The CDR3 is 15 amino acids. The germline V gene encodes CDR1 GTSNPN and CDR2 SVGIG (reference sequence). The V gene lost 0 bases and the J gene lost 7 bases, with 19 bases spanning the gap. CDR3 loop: CAWSVRGGPAGEQYF. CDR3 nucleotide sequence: TGTGCCTGGAGTGTACGAGGCGGGCCGGCGGGAGAGCAGTACTTC. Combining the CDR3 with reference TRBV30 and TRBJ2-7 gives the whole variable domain SQTIHQWPATLVQPVGSPLSLECTVEGTSNPNLYWYRQAAGRGLQLLFYSVGIGQISSEVPQNLSASRPQDRQFILSSKKLLLSDSGFYLCAWSVRGGPAGEQYFGPGTRLTVT.

CDR3 sequence: CASSQGQRNIQYF. DNA of the CDR3: TGTGCCAGCAGCCAGGGGCAGCGAAACATTCAGTACTTC. The chain links TRBV14 to TRBJ2-4; a weak D match, TRBD1 (5 bases). The CDR3 runs to 13 residues. Germline-derived CDR1 and CDR2 are SGHDN and FVKESK. Trimming pared 3 bases from V and 6 bases from J, leaving 9 bases between.

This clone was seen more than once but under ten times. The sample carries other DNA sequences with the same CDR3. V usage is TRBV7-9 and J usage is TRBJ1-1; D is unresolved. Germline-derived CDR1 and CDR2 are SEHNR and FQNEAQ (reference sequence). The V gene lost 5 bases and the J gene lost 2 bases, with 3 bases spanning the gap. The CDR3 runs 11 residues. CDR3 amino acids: CASSRNTEAFF. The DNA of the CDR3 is TGTGCCAGCAGCCGAAACACTGAAGCTTTCTTT.

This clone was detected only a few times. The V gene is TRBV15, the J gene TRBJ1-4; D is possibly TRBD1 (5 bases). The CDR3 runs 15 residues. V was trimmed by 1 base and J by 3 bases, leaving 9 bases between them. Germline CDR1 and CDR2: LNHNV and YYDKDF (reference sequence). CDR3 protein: CATSRAGTANEKLFF. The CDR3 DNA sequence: TGTGCCACCAGCAGAGCCGGGACGGCTAATGAAAAACTGTTTTTT.

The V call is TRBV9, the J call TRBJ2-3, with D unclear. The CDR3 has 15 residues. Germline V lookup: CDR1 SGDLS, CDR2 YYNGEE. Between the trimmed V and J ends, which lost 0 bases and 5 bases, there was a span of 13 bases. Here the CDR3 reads CASSVASRPQDTQYF. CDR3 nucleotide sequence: TGTGCCAGCAGCGTAGCCAGCAGACCACAAGATACGCAGTATTTT.

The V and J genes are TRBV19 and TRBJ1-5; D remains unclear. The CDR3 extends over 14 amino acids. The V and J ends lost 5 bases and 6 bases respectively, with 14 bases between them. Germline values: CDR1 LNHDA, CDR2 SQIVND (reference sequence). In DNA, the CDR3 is TGTGCCAGTAGTGAGCGGCAGGTCGCTCAGCCCCAGCATTTT. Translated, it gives CASSERQVAQPQHF.

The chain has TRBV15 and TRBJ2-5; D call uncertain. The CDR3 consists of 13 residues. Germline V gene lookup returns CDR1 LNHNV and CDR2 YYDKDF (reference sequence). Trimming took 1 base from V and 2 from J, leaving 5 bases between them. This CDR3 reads CATSRARQETQYF. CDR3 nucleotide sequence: TGTGCCACCAGCAGAGCACGACAAGAGACCCAGTACTTC.

The DNA of the CDR3 is TGTGCCAGCAGCTTAGCGCTCTATGAGCAGTTCTTC. It is translated as CASSLALYEQFF. The gene calls are TRBV7-2 and TRBJ2-1, with D hard to call. Per germline, CDR1 SGHTA and CDR2 FQGNSA. The CDR3 spans 12 residues. Trimming shortened V by 0 bases and J by 8 bases, and 5 bases separated the two germline ends.

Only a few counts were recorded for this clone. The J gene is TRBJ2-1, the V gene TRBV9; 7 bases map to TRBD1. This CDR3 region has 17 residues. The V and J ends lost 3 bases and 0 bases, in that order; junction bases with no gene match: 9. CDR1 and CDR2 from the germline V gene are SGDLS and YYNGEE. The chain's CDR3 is CASSAPGAGGSYNEQFF. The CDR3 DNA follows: TGTGCCAGCAGCGCCCCAGGGGCAGGGGGCTCCTACAATGAGCAGTTCTTC.